This T cell receptor (beta chain) originates from a study of shared clonotypes between healthy human individuals. Study at large: CD4 naive and CD4 memory each took three plates per donor, while CD8 naive took two and CD8 memory one.

Deep-level settings were used for running the assay. Profiling relied on immunoSEQ multiplex PCR, and the TCRdb table lists in-frame clones only, not all of them. The sample lists some 2,400,000 clones, roughly 95% occurring once. Study-wide results and caveats: Of the naive CD4 clonotypes, about 5.4% were shared across several donors.

Comment on this clone: No antigen is known for it. Distinct nucleotide sequences in the sample also encode this CDR3.

The CDR3 has 15 residues. Trimming cost V 2 bases and J 4 bases, with 12 bases left between them. Germline CDR1 is SGHRS and CDR2 is YFSETQ. What was sequenced was naive CD4+ T cells sorted from blood. Specified subset: CD45RA+ positively selected. The V and J genes are TRBV5-1 and TRBJ2-2; a weak D match, TRBD2 (5 bases). This TCR derives from a man in his late teens or twenties in good health. This CDR3 reads CASSLERQSTGELFF. CDR3 DNA: TGCGCCAGCAGCTTAGAGCGGCAGAGCACCGGGGAGCTGTTTTTT.